This record looks at one TCR beta chain sequence and its context. Its antigen is as yet unknown. The CDR3 runs 17 residues. In germline, CDR1 is SEHNR, CDR2 FQNEAQ (reference sequence). The trim removed 1 base at V and 3 bases at J, leaving 6 bases unmatched. These data are taken from a study of T cell repertoires in cytomegalovirus infection. Each CDR3 protein is one row after TCRdb ran MiXCR on the reads. The repertoire holds fewer than 900,000 distinct CDR3 sequences, with 25% to 35% as singletons. Findings of the study overall: Cumulative public TCR beta family frequency identified CMV carriers with the relevant HLA. CMV-specific TCR beta clonotypes restricted by HLA-C were the ones dominating the ex vivo response.

The sequence was collected from a human donor in good health (CMV status not recorded). Some clones in this sample may be carry-over from other donors' samples. This sequence joins TRBV7-9 and TRBJ1-4, with 9 nucleotides matching TRBD1. Sequencing was performed on cultured CD8+ T cells from PBMCs, taken from culture after CMV antigen stimulation. DNA for the CDR3: TGTGCCAGCAGCTTAGTGGGACAGGGAAGGCCTAATGAAAAACTGTTTTTT. It codes for CASSLVGQGRPNEKLFF.